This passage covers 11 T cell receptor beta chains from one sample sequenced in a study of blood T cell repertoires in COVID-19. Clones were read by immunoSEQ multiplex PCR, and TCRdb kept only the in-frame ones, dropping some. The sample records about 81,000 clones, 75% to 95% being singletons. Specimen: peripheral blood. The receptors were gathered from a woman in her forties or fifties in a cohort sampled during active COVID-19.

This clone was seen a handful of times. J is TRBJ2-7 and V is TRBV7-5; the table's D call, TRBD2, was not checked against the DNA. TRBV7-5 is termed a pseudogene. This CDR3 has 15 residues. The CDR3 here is CARSLLSGSSYEQYF. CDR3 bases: TGTGCCAGAAGCTTATTGTCGGGAAGCTCCTACGAGCAGTACTTC.

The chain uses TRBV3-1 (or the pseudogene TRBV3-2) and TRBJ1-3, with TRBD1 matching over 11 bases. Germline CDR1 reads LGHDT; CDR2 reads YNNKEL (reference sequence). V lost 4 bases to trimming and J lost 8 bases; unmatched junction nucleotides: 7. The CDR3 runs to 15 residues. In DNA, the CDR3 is TGTGCCAGCAGCCGATCCGGACAGGGGGCATACACCATATATTTT. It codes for CASSRSGQGAYTIYF.

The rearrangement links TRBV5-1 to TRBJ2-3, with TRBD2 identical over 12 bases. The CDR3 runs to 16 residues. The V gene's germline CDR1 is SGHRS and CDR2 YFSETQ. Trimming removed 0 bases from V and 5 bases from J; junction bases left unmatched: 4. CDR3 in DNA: TGCGCCAGCAGCTTGGTGGGACTAGCGGGTAGAGATACGCAGTATTTT. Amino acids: CASSLVGLAGRDTQYF.

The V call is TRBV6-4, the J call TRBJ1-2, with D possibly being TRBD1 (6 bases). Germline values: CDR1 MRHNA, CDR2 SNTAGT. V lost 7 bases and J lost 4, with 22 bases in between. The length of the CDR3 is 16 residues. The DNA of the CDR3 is TGTGCCAGCAAGCCTACTTCGCAGGGGCCGATCTATGGCTACACCTTC. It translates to CASKPTSQGPIYGYTF.

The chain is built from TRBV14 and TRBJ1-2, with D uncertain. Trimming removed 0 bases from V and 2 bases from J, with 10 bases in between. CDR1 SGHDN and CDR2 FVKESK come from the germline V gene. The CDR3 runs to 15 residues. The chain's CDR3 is CASSQEHRVNYGYTF. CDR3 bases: TGTGCCAGCAGCCAAGAACACAGAGTGAACTATGGCTACACCTTC.

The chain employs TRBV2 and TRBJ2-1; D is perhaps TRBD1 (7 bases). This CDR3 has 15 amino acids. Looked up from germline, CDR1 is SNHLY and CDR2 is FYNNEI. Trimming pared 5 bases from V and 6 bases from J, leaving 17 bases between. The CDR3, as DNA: TGTGCCAGCAGTTACCGCGGGACAGTAGGCAATGAGCAGTTCTTC. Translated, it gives CASSYRGTVGNEQFF.

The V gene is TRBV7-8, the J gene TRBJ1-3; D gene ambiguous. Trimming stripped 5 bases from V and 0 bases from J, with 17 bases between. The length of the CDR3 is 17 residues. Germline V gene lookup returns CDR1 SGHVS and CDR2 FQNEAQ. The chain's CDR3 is CASSPTWLPSSGNTIYF. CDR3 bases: TGTGCCAGCAGCCCGACATGGCTTCCGAGCTCTGGAAACACCATATATTTT.

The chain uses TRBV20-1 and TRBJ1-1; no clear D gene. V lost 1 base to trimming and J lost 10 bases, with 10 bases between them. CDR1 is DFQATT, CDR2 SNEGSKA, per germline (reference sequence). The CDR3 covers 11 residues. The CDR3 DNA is TGCAGTGCTAGAGTGGTTAGTGGAGCTTTCTTT. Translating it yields CSARVVSGAFF.

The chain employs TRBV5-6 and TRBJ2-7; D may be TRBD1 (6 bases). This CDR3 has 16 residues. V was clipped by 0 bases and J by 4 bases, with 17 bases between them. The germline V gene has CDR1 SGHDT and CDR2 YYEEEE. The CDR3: CASSLGPGALGYEQYF. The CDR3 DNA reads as TGTGCCAGCAGCTTGGGGCCAGGGGCCTTGGGGTACGAGCAGTACTTC.

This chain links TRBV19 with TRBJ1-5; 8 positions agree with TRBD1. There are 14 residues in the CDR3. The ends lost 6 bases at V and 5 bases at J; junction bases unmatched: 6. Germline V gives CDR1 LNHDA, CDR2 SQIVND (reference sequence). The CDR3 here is CASSPQGADQPQHF. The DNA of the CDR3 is TGTGCCAGTAGCCCTCAGGGGGCGGATCAGCCCCAGCATTTT. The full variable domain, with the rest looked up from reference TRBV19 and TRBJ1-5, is DGGITQSPKYLFRKEGQNVTLSCEQNLNHDAMYWYRQDPGQGLRLIYYSQIVNDFQKGDIAEGYSVSREKKESFPLTVTSAQKNPTAFYLCASSPQGADQPQHFGDGTRLSIL.

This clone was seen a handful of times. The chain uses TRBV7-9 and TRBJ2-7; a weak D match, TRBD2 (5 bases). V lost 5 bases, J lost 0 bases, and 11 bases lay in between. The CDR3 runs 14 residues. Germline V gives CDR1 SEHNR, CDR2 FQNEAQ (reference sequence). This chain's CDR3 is CASSRAGSSYEQYF. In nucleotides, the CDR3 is TGTGCCAGCAGCCGGGCGGGTAGCTCCTACGAGCAGTACTTC.